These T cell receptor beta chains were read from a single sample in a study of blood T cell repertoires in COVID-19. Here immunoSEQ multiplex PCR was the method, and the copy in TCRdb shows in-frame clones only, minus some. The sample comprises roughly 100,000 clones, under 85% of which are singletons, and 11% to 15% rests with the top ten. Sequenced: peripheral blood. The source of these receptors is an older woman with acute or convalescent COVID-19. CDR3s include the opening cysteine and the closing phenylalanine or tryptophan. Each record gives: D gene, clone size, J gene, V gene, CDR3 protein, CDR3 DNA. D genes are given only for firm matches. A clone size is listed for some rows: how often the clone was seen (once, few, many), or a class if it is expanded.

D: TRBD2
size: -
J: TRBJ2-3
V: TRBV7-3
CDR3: CASSLGLAGASNTQYF
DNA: TGTGCCAGCAGCTTGGGACTAGCGGGAGCGTCAAATACGCAGTATTTT

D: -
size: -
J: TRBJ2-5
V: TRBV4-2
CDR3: CASSQAKGGETQYF
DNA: TGTGCCAGCAGCCAAGCGAAGGGGGGGGAGACCCAGTACTTC

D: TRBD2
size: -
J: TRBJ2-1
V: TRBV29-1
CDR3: CSVVASGGREQFF
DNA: TGCAGCGTTGTGGCTAGCGGGGGTCGGGAGCAGTTCTTC

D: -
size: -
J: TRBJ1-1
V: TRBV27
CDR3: CASSVNRDPNTEAFF
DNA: TGTGCCAGCAGTGTTAACAGGGACCCAAACACTGAAGCTTTCTTT

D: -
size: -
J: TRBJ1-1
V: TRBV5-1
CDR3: CASSPSGGYTEAFF
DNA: TGCGCCAGCAGCCCCTCGGGGGGATACACTGAAGCTTTCTTT

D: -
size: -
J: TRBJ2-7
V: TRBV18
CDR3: CASSPPVHSYEQYF
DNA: TGTGCCAGCTCACCACCGGTACACTCCTACGAGCAGTACTTC

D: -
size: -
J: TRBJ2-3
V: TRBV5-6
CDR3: CASSWGRGVTDTQYF
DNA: TGTGCCAGCAGCTGGGGCAGGGGAGTGACAGATACGCAGTATTTT

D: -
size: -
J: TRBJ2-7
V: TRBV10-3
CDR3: CAISAAGNGPYEQYF
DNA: TGTGCCATCAGTGCTGCAGGGAATGGGCCCTACGAGCAGTACTTC

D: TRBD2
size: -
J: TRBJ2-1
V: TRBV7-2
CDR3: CASSPRTSGVRNNEQFF
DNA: TGTGCCAGCAGCCCACGGACTAGCGGGGTTCGAAACAATGAGCAGTTCTTC

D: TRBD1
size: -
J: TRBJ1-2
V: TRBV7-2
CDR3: CASAVRGGQGLYGYTF
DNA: TGTGCCAGCGCCGTTCGGGGGGGACAGGGGCTCTATGGCTACACCTTC

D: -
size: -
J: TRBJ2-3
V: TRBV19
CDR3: CASTDRPDTQYF
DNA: TGTGCCAGTACGGACAGACCAGATACGCAGTATTTT

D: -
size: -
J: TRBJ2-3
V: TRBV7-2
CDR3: CASSLSSGADTQYF
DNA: TGTGCCAGCAGCTTATCCAGCGGAGCAGATACGCAGTATTTT

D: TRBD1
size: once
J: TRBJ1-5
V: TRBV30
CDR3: CAWSTGVSNQPQHF
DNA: TGTGCCTGGAGCACAGGGGTTAGCAATCAGCCCCAGCATTTT

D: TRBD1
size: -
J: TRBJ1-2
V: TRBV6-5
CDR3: CASKDREGSGGYTF
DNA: TGTGCCAGCAAAGACAGGGAAGGCTCCGGTGGCTACACCTTC

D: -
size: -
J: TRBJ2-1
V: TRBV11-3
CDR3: CASSLGGDLYNEEQFF
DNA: TGTGCCAGCAGCTTAGGGGGGGACCTATACAATGAAGAGCAGTTCTTC

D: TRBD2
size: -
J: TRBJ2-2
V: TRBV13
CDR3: CASRRGENTGELFF
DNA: TGTGCCAGCCGGCGGGGGGAAAACACCGGGGAGCTGTTTTTT

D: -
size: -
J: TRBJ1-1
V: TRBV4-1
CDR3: CAISGGFTFF
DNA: TGCGCCATATCGGGGGGGTTCACTTTCTTT

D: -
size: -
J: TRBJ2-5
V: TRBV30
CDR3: CAWSERVHETQYF
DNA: TGTGCCTGGAGTGAGCGGGTCCACGAGACCCAGTACTTC

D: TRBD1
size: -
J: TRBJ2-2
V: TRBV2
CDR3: CASKYRGDGELFF
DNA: TGTGCCAGCAAGTACAGGGGGGACGGGGAGCTGTTTTTT

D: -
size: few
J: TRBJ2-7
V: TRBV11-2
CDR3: CASSQGVNYEQYF
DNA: TGTGCCAGCAGCCAAGGGGTCAACTACGAGCAGTACTTC

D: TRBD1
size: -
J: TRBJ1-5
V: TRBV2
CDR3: CASSFLQGANQPQHF
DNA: TGTGCCAGCTCCTTTTTACAGGGGGCTAATCAGCCCCAGCATTTT

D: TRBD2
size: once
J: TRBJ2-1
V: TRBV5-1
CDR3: CASSVTSGRIDEQFF
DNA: TGCGCCAGCAGCGTTACTAGCGGGAGAATAGATGAGCAGTTCTTC

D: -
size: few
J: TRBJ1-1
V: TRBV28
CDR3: CASILGGGMNTEAFF
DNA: TGTGCCAGCATACTAGGGGGAGGGATGAACACTGAAGCTTTCTTT

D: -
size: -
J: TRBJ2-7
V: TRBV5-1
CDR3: CASSLGGEYEQYF
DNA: TGCGCCAGCAGCTTGGGCGGGGAATACGAGCAGTACTTC

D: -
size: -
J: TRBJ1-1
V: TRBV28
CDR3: CASRISGRIKTEAFF
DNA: TGTGCCAGCAGGATCTCGGGAAGAATTAAGACTGAAGCTTTCTTT

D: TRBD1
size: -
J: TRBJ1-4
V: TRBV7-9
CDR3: CASSIQTGGNEKLFF
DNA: TGTGCCAGCAGCATCCAGACAGGGGGAAACGAAAAACTGTTTTTT

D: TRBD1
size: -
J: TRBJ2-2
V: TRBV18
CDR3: CASSIQQGATGELFF
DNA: TGTGCCAGCTCAATTCAACAGGGGGCCACCGGGGAGCTGTTTTTT

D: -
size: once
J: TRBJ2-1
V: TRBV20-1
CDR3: CSALSLNEQFF
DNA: TGCAGTGCCCTCTCCCTCAATGAGCAGTTCTTC

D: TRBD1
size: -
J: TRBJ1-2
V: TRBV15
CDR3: CATSRDLTGNYGYTF
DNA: TGTGCCACCAGCAGAGACTTGACAGGGAACTATGGCTACACCTTC

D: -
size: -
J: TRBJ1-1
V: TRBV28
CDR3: CATLTGTRHTEAFF
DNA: TGTGCCACCCTCACGGGAACCCGACACACTGAAGCTTTCTTT

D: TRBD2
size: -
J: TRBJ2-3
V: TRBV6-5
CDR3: CASSWEGGTDTQYF
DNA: TGTGCCAGCAGTTGGGAGGGTGGCACAGATACGCAGTATTTT

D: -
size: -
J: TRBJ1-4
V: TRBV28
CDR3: CASSLRITNEKLFF
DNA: TGTGCCAGCAGTTTACGTATAACTAATGAAAAACTGTTTTTT

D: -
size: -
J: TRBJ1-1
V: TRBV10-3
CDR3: CAISDAVPNTEAFF
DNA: TGTGCCATCAGTGACGCAGTACCGAACACTGAAGCTTTCTTT

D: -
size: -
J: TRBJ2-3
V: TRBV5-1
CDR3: CASSLGGRTSTDTQYF
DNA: TGCGCCAGCAGCTTAGGTGGCAGGACTAGCACAGATACGCAGTATTTT

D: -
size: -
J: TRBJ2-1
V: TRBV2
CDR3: CAYRGNYHEQFF
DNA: TGTGCCTATAGGGGAAATTACCATGAGCAGTTCTTC

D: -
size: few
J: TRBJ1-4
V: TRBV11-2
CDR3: CARQKLFF
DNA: TGTGCCAGACAGAAACTGTTTTTT

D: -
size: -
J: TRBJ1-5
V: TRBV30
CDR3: CAWGEGGQPQHF
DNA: TGTGCCTGGGGGGAGGGCGGTCAGCCCCAGCATTTT

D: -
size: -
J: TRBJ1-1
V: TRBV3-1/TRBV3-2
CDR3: CASNRGNGMNTEAFF
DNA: TGTGCCAGCAATAGAGGGAACGGCATGAACACTGAAGCTTTCTTT

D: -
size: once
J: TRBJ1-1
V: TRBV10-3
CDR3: CAISLTEEGRAEAFF
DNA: TGTGCCATCAGTCTTACCGAGGAGGGGAGGGCTGAAGCTTTCTTT

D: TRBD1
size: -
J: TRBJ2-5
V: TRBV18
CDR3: CASSPPGTGGETQYF
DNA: TGTGCCAGCTCACCTCCCGGGACAGGGGGAGAGACCCAGTACTTC

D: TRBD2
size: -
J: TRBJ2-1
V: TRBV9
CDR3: CASSVEGSGTYNEQFF
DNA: TGTGCCAGCAGCGTAGAGGGTAGCGGGACCTACAATGAGCAGTTCTTC

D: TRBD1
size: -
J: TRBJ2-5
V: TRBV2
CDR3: CASSGWWTGQETQYF
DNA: TGTGCCAGCAGCGGCTGGTGGACAGGCCAAGAGACCCAGTACTTC

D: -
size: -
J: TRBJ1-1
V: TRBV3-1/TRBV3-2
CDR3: CASSQASGRTEAFF
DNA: TGTGCCAGCAGCCAAGCGTCAGGGCGAACTGAAGCTTTCTTT

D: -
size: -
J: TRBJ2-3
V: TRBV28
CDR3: CASSLLISSGTQYF
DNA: TGTGCCAGCAGTTTACTTATATCGTCCGGTACGCAGTATTTT

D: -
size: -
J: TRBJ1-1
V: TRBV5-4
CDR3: CASSLGEGGPATEAFF
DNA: TGTGCCAGCAGCTTGGGGGAGGGAGGGCCGGCCACTGAAGCTTTCTTT

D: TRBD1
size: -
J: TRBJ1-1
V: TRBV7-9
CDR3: CASRTPGQGTSEAFF
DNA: TGTGCCAGCAGAACTCCGGGACAGGGAACTTCTGAAGCTTTCTTT